This T cell receptor beta chain stems from a study of read filtering for tumor transcriptome and immune sequencing. For the study at large: After DNase treatment, RNA was made into whole-transcriptome libraries. TCR-mapped reads were about 4.05 to 11 million with IR-seq versus about 85 to 1,300 with RNA-seq.

The CDR3 sequence is 12 residues long. Deletions cut 7 bases from V and 6 bases from J, with 10 bases between. Germline CDR1 and CDR2: LNHDA and SQIVND (reference sequence). This clonotype was seen at least ten times. Molecular barcoded adaptors covering alpha/delta and beta/gamma chains were used on about 0.4 ug RNA. Via MiXCR, TCRdb re-called the reads, giving one row per CDR3 protein. The data contain 37,000 or so distinct CDR3 sequences, approximately 14% of them seen just once; the ten biggest clones take up roughly 40%. This TCR was sampled from a donor older than 35 with multiple myeloma. The chain couples TRBV19 to TRBJ2-1, with D possibly being TRBD1 (5 bases). Specimen: a population of CD138-negative cells sorted from bone marrow. For the CDR3, the DNA is TGTGCCAGTATTTCAAGGGGCAATGAGCAGTTCTTC. Amino acids: CASISRGNEQFF.